These 24 T cell receptor beta chains came from one sample sequenced in a study of cytomegalovirus exposure and HLA in healthy donors (TCRdb year 2017). Library generation was performed with the immunoSEQ multiplex PCR assay. What TCRdb holds here is the immuneACCESS table cut down to in-frame rearrangements. Part of the clones is not present; checked against another copy, under half of the missing clones reflect an unresolved V gene, and the others are unexplained. The sample table holds some 170,000 clones, of which around nine tenths were seen once. Less than 3% of the sample goes to the ten largest clones. The source material was PBMCs. These receptors were collected from a young man in good health and CMV-seropositive.

The J gene is TRBJ2-2, the V gene TRBV7-3, with 11 bases lining up with TRBD1. With 6 bases clipped from V and 7 bases from J, the junction kept 4 bases outside the gene matches. CDR1 and CDR2 (germline): SGHTA, FQGTGA. CDR3 size: 14 residues. CDR3 residues: CASRPGQGVGELFF. The CDR3, as DNA: TGTGCCAGCAGACCGGGACAGGGGGTCGGGGAGCTGTTTTTT.

V and J are TRBV4-1 and TRBJ1-4, with 10 positions matching TRBD1. Germline V gives CDR1 MGHRA, CDR2 YSYEKL. J gave up 6 bases and V 1 base, and 14 bases lay outside the gene matches. The CDR3 extends over 19 amino acids. The CDR3 coding sequence is TGCGCCAGCAGCCAAGGGTTGGGACAGGGGAGCCGGAGGGATGAAAAACTGTTTTTT. Its translation: CASSQGLGQGSRRDEKLFF.

The V call is TRBV28, the J call TRBJ2-7; the match to TRBD2 covers 9 bases. Germline CDR1 is MDHEN and CDR2 is SYDVKM. The CDR3 runs to 16 residues. The V and J ends lost 3 bases and 5 bases, in that order; junction bases with no gene match: 11. The CDR3 sequence: CASSFSTGGRANEQYF. Here the CDR3 DNA reads TGTGCCAGCAGTTTCTCGACGGGCGGGAGGGCCAACGAGCAGTACTTC.

CDR3 bases: TGTGCCAGCAGTTACCAACAGGGAGACTATGGCTACACCTTC. The encoded protein is CASSYQQGDYGYTF. The chain uses TRBV6-6 and TRBJ1-2, with D tentatively TRBD1 (6 bases). The length of the CDR3 is 14 residues. V was pared by 2 bases and J by 3 bases, with 10 bases between. Germline loops: CDR1 MNHNY, CDR2 SVGAGI (reference sequence).

V usage is TRBV11-2 and J usage is TRBJ2-3; 7 nucleotides match TRBD2. Germline CDR1 is SGHAT and CDR2 is FQNNGV. This CDR3 region has 15 residues. V trimming: 5 bases; J trimming: 2 bases; junction bases outside the gene matches: 7. The CDR3 loop is CASSASGPLTDTQYF. As DNA, the CDR3 is TGTGCCAGCAGCGCTAGCGGACCTCTCACAGATACGCAGTATTTT. Drawing the rest from reference TRBV11-2 and TRBJ2-3, the complete variable domain is EAGVAQSPRYKIIEKRQSVAFWCNPISGHATLYWYQQILGQGPKLLIQFQNNGVVDDSQLPKDRFSAERLKGVDSTLKIQPAKLEDSAVYLCASSASGPLTDTQYFGPGTRLTVL.

V gene TRBV6-1 combines with J gene TRBJ2-7; D is unclear. The ends were cut back, 6 bases at V and 4 bases at J, with 13 bases in the middle. The CDR3 runs 13 residues. In germline, CDR1 is MNHNS, CDR2 SASEGT. The CDR3 DNA is TGTGCCAGCAGCCACAGCCCATTGTACGAGCAGTACTTC. Encoded protein: CASSHSPLYEQYF.

The V gene is TRBV11-2, the J gene TRBJ2-7, with D hard to call. This CDR3 has 14 residues. Germline CDR1 SGHAT, CDR2 FQNNGV. With 3 bases removed from V and 0 bases from J, the gap between germline ends came to 9 bases. CDR3 sequence reads: CASSLAQFSYEQYF. DNA of the CDR3: TGTGCCAGCAGCTTGGCACAGTTCTCCTACGAGCAGTACTTC. Using reference TRBV11-2 and TRBJ2-7 for the parts outside the CDR3, the full variable domain is EAGVAQSPRYKIIEKRQSVAFWCNPISGHATLYWYQQILGQGPKLLIQFQNNGVVDDSQLPKDRFSAERLKGVDSTLKIQPAKLEDSAVYLCASSLAQFSYEQYFGPGTRLTVT.

As to this clone: Distinct nucleotide sequences in the sample also encode this CDR3. The genes are TRBV4-3 and TRBJ2-7; no clear D. The germline CDR1 and CDR2 sequences are LGHNA and YSLEER. V lost 4 bases, J lost 3 bases, and 4 bases lay in between. The CDR3 runs 11 residues. DNA of the CDR3: TGCGCCAGCAGCCGCGGCTACGAGCAGTACTTC. It translates to CASSRGYEQYF.

The chain employs TRBV10-3 and TRBJ2-2; 8 positions match TRBD2. This CDR3 has 16 amino acids. Germline-derived CDR1 and CDR2 are ENHRY and SYGVKD. The V segment lost 0 bases and the J segment 6 bases; nucleotides outside the gene matches: 6. The DNA for the CDR3 is TGTGCCATCAGTGAGTCTAGCGGGATCACCCCCGGGGAGCTGTTTTTT. Its protein product is CAISESSGITPGELFF.

The chain is built from TRBV4-1 and TRBJ1-2; no clear D. CDR3 length: 15 amino acids. Per the germline V gene, CDR1 is MGHRA and CDR2 is YSYEKL. Trimming took off 1 base at V and 0 bases at J, with 9 bases between the two ends. CDR3 sequence reads: CASSQVATTNYGYTF. As DNA, the CDR3 is TGCGCCAGCAGCCAAGTGGCAACCACTAACTATGGCTACACCTTC.

This chain uses TRBV6-5 with TRBJ1-2; D remains ambiguous. V shed 5 bases and J shed 2 bases, with 18 bases lying between them. This CDR3 region has 16 residues. Per germline, CDR1 MNHEY and CDR2 SVGAGI. DNA of the CDR3: TGTGCCAGCAGTCACTTAAGTGGAGCCTCAAACTATGGCTACACCTTC. It yields the protein CASSHLSGASNYGYTF.

The gene calls are TRBV2 and TRBJ1-1; 7 positions agree with TRBD1. Germline V gene data show CDR1 as SNHLY and CDR2 as FYNNEI. With V trimmed by 6 bases and J by 1 base, 5 bases remained unmatched. This CDR3 region has 14 residues. Written as DNA, the CDR3 is TGTGCCAGCAGGGCCGGGACAGAGAACACTGAAGCTTTCTTT. Translated: CASRAGTENTEAFF. The full variable domain, its missing parts supplied by reference TRBV2 and TRBJ1-1, is EPEVTQTPSHQVTQMGQEVILRCVPISNHLYFYWYRQILGQKVEFLVSFYNNEISEKSEIFDDQFSVERPDGSNFTLKIRSTKLEDSAMYFCASRAGTENTEAFFGQGTRLTVV.

The V gene is TRBV23-1, the J gene TRBJ2-7; weak D call: TRBD1 (6 bases). TRBV23-1 is marked as an open reading frame, function uncertain. V was cut by 3 bases and J by 2 bases, with 20 bases left in between. CDR3 length: 17 residues. The CDR3 bases are TGCGCCAGCAGTCAGTCCCCCCCAGGGGCCGACCCCTACGAGCAGTACTTC. Protein product: CASSQSPPGADPYEQYF.

This chain connects TRBV6-1 to TRBJ1-1, with D maybe TRBD1 (6 bases). Between the trimmed V and J ends, which lost 6 bases and 5 bases, there was a span of 13 bases. The CDR3 runs to 13 residues. The germline V gene has CDR1 MNHNS and CDR2 SASEGT. CDR3: CASRGGGRTEAFF. The CDR3 bases are TGTGCCAGCAGGGGCGGGGGCAGGACTGAAGCTTTCTTT.

The chain links TRBV27 to TRBJ1-2; 8 bases are a match to TRBD1. CDR3 size: 13 residues. From germline, CDR1 is MNHEY and CDR2 SMNVEV (reference sequence). Trimming took 3 bases from V and 8 from J; bases not matched to a gene: 5. DNA of the CDR3: TGTGCCAGCAGTTTTGGACAGGGTAACGGCTACACCTTC. Translating gives CASSFGQGNGYTF.

The chain couples TRBV19 to TRBJ2-3; tentative D call: TRBD1 (5 bases). Trimming stripped 11 bases from V and 2 bases from J, with 11 bases between. In germline, CDR1 is LNHDA, CDR2 SQIVND (reference sequence). CDR3 size: 12 residues. The CDR3 DNA follows: TGTGCCTCCCGCAGGGACACAGATACGCAGTATTTT. Translating gives CASRRDTDTQYF. The variable domain in full, with the rest retrieved from reference TRBV19 and TRBJ2-3, is DGGITQSPKYLFRKEGQNVTLSCEQNLNHDAMYWYRQDPGQGLRLIYYSQIVNDFQKGDIAEGYSVSREKKESFPLTVTSAQKNPTAFYLCASRRDTDTQYFGPGTRLTVL.

This clone has a handful of counts. An end of the junction does not agree with germline; a read error may underlie this. This rearrangement joins TRBV18 to TRBJ2-3, with 8 nucleotides matching TRBD2. The CDR3 length is 15 residues. The germline CDR1 and CDR2 sequences are KGHSH and LQKENI. CDR3 sequence: CASSRAGVGTDTQYF. The CDR3 DNA is TGTGCCAGTTCACGAGCGGGGGTGGGCACAGATACGCAGTATTTT.

This sequence joins TRBV19 and TRBJ2-3; 8 bases are a match to TRBD1. CDR3 length: 13 amino acids. Per germline, CDR1 LNHDA and CDR2 SQIVND (reference sequence). J gave up 5 bases and V 6 bases, and 4 bases lay outside the gene matches. DNA for the CDR3: TGTGCCAGTAGCGGACAGGGAGGAGATACGCAGTATTTT. Its protein product is CASSGQGGDTQYF.

This clone was picked up one time. This chain uses TRBV5-5 with TRBJ2-7; maybe TRBD1 (6 bases). V lost 2 bases and J 6 bases, leaving 15 bases between the germline ends. In germline, CDR1 is SGHKS, CDR2 YYEKEE (reference sequence). CDR3 length: 14 residues. CDR3 in amino acids: CASSFRGSWFEQYF. DNA for the CDR3: TGTGCCAGCAGCTTCAGGGGATCATGGTTCGAGCAGTACTTC.

V and J are TRBV28 and TRBJ1-1; D unclear. V was pared by 6 bases and J by 4 bases, with 6 bases between. The length of the CDR3 is 11 residues. The V gene's germline CDR1 is MDHEN and CDR2 SYDVKM. In nucleotides, the CDR3 is TGTGCCAGCAGCCTCCGCACTGAAGCTTTCTTT. Translation gives CASSLRTEAFF. The complete variable domain, with remaining parts taken from reference TRBV28 and TRBJ1-1, reads DVKVTQSSRYLVKRTGEKVFLECVQDMDHENMFWYRQDPGLGLRLIYFSYDVKMKEKGDIPEGYSVSREKKERFSLILESASTNQTSMYLCASSLRTEAFFGQGTRLTVV.

The J gene is TRBJ2-1, the V gene TRBV9, with 8 bases aligning to TRBD2. V lost 0 bases, J lost 3 bases, and 5 bases stayed unmatched. Germline loops: CDR1 SGDLS, CDR2 YYNGEE. This CDR3 region has 16 residues. The CDR3: CASSVERGGLYNEQFF. The CDR3 DNA reads TGTGCCAGCAGCGTAGAACGCGGGGGGCTCTACAATGAGCAGTTCTTC.

The chain carries TRBV7-3 and TRBJ2-2; 12 positions agree with TRBD2. CDR3 size: 15 residues. The ends lost 5 bases at V and 9 bases at J; junction bases unmatched: 7. Germline CDR1 is SGHTA and CDR2 is FQGTGA. CDR3 region: CASSPRTSGKRELFF. The DNA for the CDR3 is TGTGCCAGCAGCCCCCGGACTAGCGGGAAGAGGGAGCTGTTTTTT. Combining the CDR3 with reference TRBV7-3 and TRBJ2-2 gives the whole variable domain GAGVSQTPSNKVTEKGKYVELRCDPISGHTALYWYRQSLGQGPEFLIYFQGTGAADDSGLPNDRFFAVRPEGSVSTLKIQRTERGDSAVYLCASSPRTSGKRELFFGEGSRLTVL.

This clone was counted a few times. The rearrangement joins TRBV28 to TRBJ1-5; 7 nucleotides align to TRBD1. The J segment lost 6 bases and the V segment lost 4 bases, leaving 9 bases of the junction unmatched. The CDR3 contains 15 residues. Per germline, CDR1 MDHEN and CDR2 SYDVKM. CDR3 in DNA: TGTGCCAGCAGTTACTCCGGGAGGGGGCGTCAGCCCCAGCATTTT. It yields the protein CASSYSGRGRQPQHF.

CDR3 DNA sequence: TGTGCCACCACGACTAGCGGGTTCAATGAGCAGTTCTTC. Translated, it gives CATTTSGFNEQFF. The chain employs TRBV7-2 and TRBJ2-1; 10 bases align to TRBD2. Germline V gene sequence: CDR1 SGHTA, CDR2 FQGNSA. The CDR3 is 13 amino acids. The junction had 6 bases not matched to a gene; V was cut back by 10 bases and J by 6 bases. The full variable domain, in which reference TRBV7-2 and TRBJ2-1 provide the parts outside the CDR3, is GAGVSQSPSNKVTEKGKDVELRCDPISGHTALYWYRQSLGQGLEFLIYFQGNSAPDKSGLPSDRFSAERTGGSVSTLTIQRTQQEDSAVYLCATTTSGFNEQFFGPGTRLTVL.